The 5 T cell receptor beta chains below were found in one sample sequenced in a study of shared clonotypes between healthy human individuals. Terminally differentiated effector memory CD45RA+ cells were excluded from the naive CD8 cells, which were CD45RO-negative and positively selected for CCR7. Generated by immunoSEQ multiplex PCR, the TCRdb table keeps only in-frame clones and is missing some. The table has some 2 million clones, about 94% seen once. The sample comprised naive CD8+ T cells sorted from blood. Receptors originate from a man aged 18 to 29 in good health.

This sequence joins TRBV10-3 and TRBJ2-2; perhaps D is TRBD1 or TRBD2 (6 bases each). The CDR3 consists of 17 residues. The V gene lost 2 bases and the J gene lost 2 bases, with 15 bases spanning the gap. In germline, CDR1 is ENHRY, CDR2 SYGVKD. CDR3 nucleotide sequence: TGTGCCATCAGTGAGGCGGGTTGGGGGGCCAACACCGGGGAGCTGTTTTTT. Its translation: CAISEAGWGANTGELFF.

V is TRBV7-9 and J is TRBJ2-5; 7 bases fit TRBD2. J lost 0 bases, V lost 1 base, and 8 bases had no gene match. Germline V gene lookup returns CDR1 SEHNR and CDR2 FQNEAQ (reference sequence). The CDR3 extends over 17 amino acids. CDR3 protein: CASSLGPSGWYQETQYF. The CDR3 DNA reads as TGTGCCAGCAGCTTAGGCCCTAGCGGCTGGTACCAAGAGACCCAGTACTTC.

The chain uses TRBV10-2 and TRBJ2-7; D not resolved. V lost 8 bases, J lost 3 bases, and 14 bases lay in between. CDR3 length: 13 residues. CDR1 WSHSY and CDR2 SAAADI come from the germline V gene. The CDR3 sequence: CASLSDADYEQYF. CDR3 DNA sequence: TGCGCCAGCCTGAGCGACGCGGACTACGAGCAGTACTTC.

The CDR3 sequence: CASSFYSRGNSYNEQFF. DNA of the CDR3: TGTGCCAGCAGCTTTTACTCGCGGGGGAATAGCTACAATGAGCAGTTCTTC. The rearrangement joins TRBV7-8 to TRBJ2-1, with 7 bases that match TRBD2. V trimming: 3 bases; J trimming: 3 bases; junction bases outside the gene matches: 11. Germline V gene data show CDR1 as SGHVS and CDR2 as FQNEAQ. CDR3 length equals 17 residues.

The chain combines TRBV7-8 with TRBJ2-1, with 8 bases that match TRBD1. The CDR3 spans 16 residues. After removal of 5 bases from V and 7 bases from J, the junction contained 13 bases not matched to a gene. Germline V gene lookup returns CDR1 SGHVS and CDR2 FQNEAQ. In DNA, the CDR3 is TGTGCCAGCAGCCCTCTTTGGCAGGGGGCAGGGAATGAGCAGTTCTTC. Protein sequence: CASSPLWQGAGNEQFF.